This TCR beta chain was sequenced for a study of Graves' ophthalmopathy and Graves' hyperthyroidism (dated by TCRdb to the late 2010s). Study-level background: Peripheral blood was collected before any treatment was given, at the time of initial diagnosis. In roughly 6 hyperthyroidism patients, T-cell repertoires of thyroid tissue and blood were compared. The 100 or so discovery patients were randomly split 7:3 into training and test sets. TCR beta repertoire signatures were used to distinguish Graves' ophthalmopathy from Graves' hyperthyroidism and to predict progression to ophthalmopathy. To explore V-J signatures that separate ophthalmopathy from hyperthyroidism, a discovery set of 100 patients was enrolled, consisting of 43 with ophthalmopathy and 57 with stable hyperthyroidism. In total, over 130 blood samples were TCR-sequenced: around 42 ophthalmopathy, roughly 77 hyperthyroidism and roughly 17 hyperthyroidism-to-ophthalmopathy patients. The independent validation cohort included around 19 hyperthyroidism patients plus 17 patients who later progressed from hyperthyroidism to ophthalmopathy. Once sampling was done, hyperthyroidism patients were given methimazole at a starting dose of 30 mg daily, while ophthalmopathy patients were given high-dose intravenous methylprednisolone.

Results and caveats for the whole study, not just this receptor: In validation, the model predicted ophthalmopathy progression with about 71% sensitivity and 72.22% specificity; some 13 predicted patients were CT-confirmed with GO in a median of approximately six months. In cross-validation, the 13-signature model distinguished ophthalmopathy from stable hyperthyroidism with roughly 90% sensitivity and roughly 81% specificity, and in the test set the corresponding values were around 78% and 73%. No statistical method was used to predetermine the sample size, and group allocation was not hidden from the investigators. Most expanded thyroid clonotypes with frequency above 0.001 were also detected in blood, suggesting blood repertoires may reflect the thyroid immune response.

Hyperthyroidism was considered stable if no progression to ophthalmopathy occurred within 18 months of follow-up. Patients with hyperthyroidism were aged 18 to 65 years, had been newly diagnosed, and had a disease duration of less than 2 months. Anyone with other autoimmune diseases, uncontrolled infections, pregnancy or lactation was excluded from the study. Diagnosis was based on clinical symptoms, serum thyroxine, TRAb, thyroid ultrasound and orbital computed tomography. Ficoll-Paque density gradient centrifugation was used to isolate PBMCs from about 10 ml of fresh peripheral blood. Total RNA was extracted with Trizol reagent and quality-checked on an Agilent 2100 Bioanalyzer. According to the germline V gene (reference sequence), CDR1 reads LNHDA and CDR2 reads SQIVND. There are 14 amino acids in the CDR3, from cysteine to phenylalanine inclusive. The kept DNA is CDR3 alone, 42 bases in frame from the first base. The germline V end is reduced by 6 bases and the J end by 6 bases; junction bases left unmatched: 8.

For repertoire sequencing, the TCR beta CDR3 regions were amplified from RNA transcripts. A first-round RT-PCR used HTBI primers with the Qiagen OneStep RT-PCR kit, followed by a second-round multiplex PCR, size selection and purification. Libraries were sequenced paired-end with 100 bp reads on an Illumina HiSeq2000. From the authors' description of their analysis: SOAPnuke was used for read processing, and reads with adapters, uncalled bases, a mean Phred below 15, or no exact constant-primer or identifier match were discarded. COPE v1.2.5 was used to merge the high-quality paired reads. Clonotypes were defined as unique nucleotide sequences and were aligned to IMGT TRB V, D and J references using MiTCR v1.1. The analysis was limited to V-J combinations with a frequency above 0.0001, which together covered 99.2% of repertoires. For each V-J combination, a TCR clonal expansion and chaos score was defined as the ratio of F50 clonal expansion to chaos observed in the TCRdist matrix. Welch's t-statistics and random forest were used to reduce features to about 14 V-J combinations, which were fed into a naive Bayes classifier. The Morisita-Horn index was used to measure how similar the thyroid and blood repertoires were. TCRdb cleaned the public reads at Q25 with fastp, built clones with MiXCR and kept in-frame beta chains. For every CDR3 protein sequence, its rows merge into one entry that carries the most common genes and DNA. TCRdb, rather than the study authors, made the V and J calls. The sample data list about 620,000 distinct CDR3 sequences, and about a fifth of these were observed just once. The top ten constitute approximately 7% of the sample.

About this clonotype itself: No cognate antigen has been identified for it. No qualities accompany the bases; no much larger clone lies one base away.

The rearranged segments are TRBV19 and TRBJ1-1; 9 bases in the middle match TRBD1. Sequencing was done on a sample of peripheral blood. The receptor's source is a woman between 18 and 29 years old with stable Graves' hyperthyroidism. Some clones in this sample may be carry-over from other donors' samples. Donor details come from another sample of the same person, matched by shared clones. Read as DNA, the sequence is TGTGCCAGTAGCCGGGGACAGGGTTCCCCTGAAGCTTTCTTT. This yields the protein CASSRGQGSPEAFF.